This TCR beta chain comes out of a study of Ad26.COV2.S vaccination and SARS-CoV-2 variants. Overall study context: Ad26.COV2.S, an intramuscular injection, was given once or twice 56 days apart.

Specified treatment: 15 to 20 received Ad26.COV2.S at low or high dose, single or two shots; 5 received placebo; per-sample allocation not given. All samples were drawn on day 63, counting from the first vaccine or placebo injection. Participants' vaccine, an Ad26 vector, delivered Wuhan-strain SARS-CoV-2 spike. CDR3 size: 17 residues. V lost 6 bases, J lost 2 bases, and 14 bases stayed unmatched. Looked up from germline, CDR1 is MNHEY and CDR2 is SMNVEV (reference sequence). This table comes from immunoSEQ multiplex PCR, and its TCRdb copy is limited to in-frame clones, with some not included. The sample carries hundreds of thousands of clones, around 87% recorded once.

The rearrangement links TRBV27 to TRBJ2-3; TRBD2 aligns across 7 bases. The starting material was peripheral blood, obtained in a trial of Ad26.COV2.S vaccine versus placebo. The sequence came from a person aged 18-65 years who received the Ad26.COV2.S COVID-19 vaccine or a placebo. CDR3 in DNA: TGTGCCAGCAGCCCCCGTAACAGCGGGGAATACACAGATACGCAGTATTTT. It translates to CASSPRNSGEYTDTQYF.